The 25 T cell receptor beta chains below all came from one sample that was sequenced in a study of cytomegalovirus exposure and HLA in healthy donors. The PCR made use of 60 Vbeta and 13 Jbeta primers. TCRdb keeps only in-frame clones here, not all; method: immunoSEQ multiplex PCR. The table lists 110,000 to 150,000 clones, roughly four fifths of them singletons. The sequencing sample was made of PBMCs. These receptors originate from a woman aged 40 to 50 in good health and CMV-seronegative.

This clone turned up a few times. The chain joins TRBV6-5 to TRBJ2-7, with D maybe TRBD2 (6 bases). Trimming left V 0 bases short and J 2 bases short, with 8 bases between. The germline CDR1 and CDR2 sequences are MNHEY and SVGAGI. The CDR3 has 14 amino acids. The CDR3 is CASSYSPGAYEQYF. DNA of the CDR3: TGTGCCAGCAGTTACTCCCCGGGAGCCTACGAGCAGTACTTC.

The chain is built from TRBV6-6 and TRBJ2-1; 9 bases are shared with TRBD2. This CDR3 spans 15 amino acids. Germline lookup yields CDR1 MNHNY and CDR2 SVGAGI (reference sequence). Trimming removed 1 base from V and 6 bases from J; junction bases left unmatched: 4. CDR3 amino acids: CASSYLRGGVNEQFF. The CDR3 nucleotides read TGTGCCAGCAGTTACTTGCGGGGGGGGGTCAATGAGCAGTTCTTC.

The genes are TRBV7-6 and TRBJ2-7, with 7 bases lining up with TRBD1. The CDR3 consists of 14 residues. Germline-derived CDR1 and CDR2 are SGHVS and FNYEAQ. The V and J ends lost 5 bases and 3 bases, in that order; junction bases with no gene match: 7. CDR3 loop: CASSPRTGDYEQYF. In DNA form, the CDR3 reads TGTGCCAGCAGCCCAAGGACAGGAGACTACGAGCAGTACTTC.

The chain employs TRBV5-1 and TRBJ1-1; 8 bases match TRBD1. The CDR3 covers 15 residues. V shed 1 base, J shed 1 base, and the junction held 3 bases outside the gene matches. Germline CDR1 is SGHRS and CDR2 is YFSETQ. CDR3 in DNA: TGCGCCAGCAGCTTGAGCGGGACAGGGAACACTGAAGCTTTCTTT. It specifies CASSLSGTGNTEAFF.

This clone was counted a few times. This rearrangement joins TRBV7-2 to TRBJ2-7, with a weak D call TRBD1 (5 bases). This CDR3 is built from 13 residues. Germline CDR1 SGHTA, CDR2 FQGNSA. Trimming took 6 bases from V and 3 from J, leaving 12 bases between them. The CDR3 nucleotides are TGTGCCAGCAGATCCGAAGGGGACTACGAGCAGTACGTC. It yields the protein CASRSEGDYEQYV.

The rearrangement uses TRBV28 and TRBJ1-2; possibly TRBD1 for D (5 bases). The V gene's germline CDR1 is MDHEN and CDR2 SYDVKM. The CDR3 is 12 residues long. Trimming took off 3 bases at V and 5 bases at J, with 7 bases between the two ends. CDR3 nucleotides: TGTGCCAGCAGTTTCAAGGGGTATGGCTACACCTTC. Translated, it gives CASSFKGYGYTF.

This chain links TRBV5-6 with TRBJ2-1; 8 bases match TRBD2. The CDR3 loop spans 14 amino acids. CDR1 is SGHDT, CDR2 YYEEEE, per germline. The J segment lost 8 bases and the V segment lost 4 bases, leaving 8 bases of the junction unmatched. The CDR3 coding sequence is TGTGCCAGCAGCCTGGGACTAGAAATCGATGAGCAGTTCTTC. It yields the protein CASSLGLEIDEQFF. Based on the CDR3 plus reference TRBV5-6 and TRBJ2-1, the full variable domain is DAGVTQSPTHLIKTRGQQVTLRCSPKSGHDTVSWYQQALGQGPQFIFQYYEEEERQRGNFPDRFSGHQFPNYSSELNVNALLLGDSALYLCASSLGLEIDEQFFGPGTRLTVL.

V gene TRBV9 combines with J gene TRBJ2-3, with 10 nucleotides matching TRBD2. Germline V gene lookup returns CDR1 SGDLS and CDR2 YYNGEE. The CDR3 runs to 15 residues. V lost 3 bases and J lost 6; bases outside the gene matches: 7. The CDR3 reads CASSDSSGGHDTQYF. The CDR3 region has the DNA TGTGCCAGCAGCGACTCTAGCGGGGGTCATGATACGCAGTATTTT.

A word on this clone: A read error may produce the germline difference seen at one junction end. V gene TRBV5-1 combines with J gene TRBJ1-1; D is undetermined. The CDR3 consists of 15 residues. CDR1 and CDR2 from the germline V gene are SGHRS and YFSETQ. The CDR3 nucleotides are TGCGCCAGCAGCTCTTACAGTTATGAGAACACTGGAGCTTTCTTT. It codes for CASSSYSYENTGAFF.

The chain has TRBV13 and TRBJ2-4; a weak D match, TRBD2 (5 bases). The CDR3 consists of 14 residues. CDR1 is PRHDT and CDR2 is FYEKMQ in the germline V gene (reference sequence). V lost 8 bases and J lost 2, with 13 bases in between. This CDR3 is CASAGIGSKNIQYF. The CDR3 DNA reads TGTGCCAGCGCCGGGATCGGGTCCAAAAACATTCAGTACTTC.

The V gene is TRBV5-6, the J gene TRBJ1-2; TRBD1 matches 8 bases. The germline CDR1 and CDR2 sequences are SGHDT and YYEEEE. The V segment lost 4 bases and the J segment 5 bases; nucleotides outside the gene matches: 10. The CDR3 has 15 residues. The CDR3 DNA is TGTGCCAGCAGCCCGACAGGGGCTAGGGGATATGGCTACACCTTC. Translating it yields CASSPTGARGYGYTF.

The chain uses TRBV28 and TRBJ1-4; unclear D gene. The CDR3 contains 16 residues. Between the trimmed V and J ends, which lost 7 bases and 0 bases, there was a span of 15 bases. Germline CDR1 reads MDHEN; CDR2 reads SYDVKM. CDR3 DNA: TGTGCCAGCAAGGACTCAGAGTTTGCAACTAATGAAAAACTGTTTTTT. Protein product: CASKDSEFATNEKLFF.

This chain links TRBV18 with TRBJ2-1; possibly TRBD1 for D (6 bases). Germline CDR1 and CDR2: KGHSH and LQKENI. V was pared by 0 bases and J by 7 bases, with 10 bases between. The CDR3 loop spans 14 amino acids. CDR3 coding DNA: TGTGCCAGCTCACCACCTTACGACAGGAATGAGCAGTTCTTC. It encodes CASSPPYDRNEQFF.

In DNA, the CDR3 is TGTGCCAGCAGTTCCCTGATAGCGGGGGACACAGATACGCAGTATTTT. Residues: CASSSLIAGDTDTQYF. The chain uses TRBV28 and TRBJ2-3; 9 bases align to TRBD2. The CDR3 runs to 16 residues. CDR1 and CDR2 (germline): MDHEN, SYDVKM. V was pared by 4 bases and J by 2 bases, with 7 bases of the junction left unmatched.

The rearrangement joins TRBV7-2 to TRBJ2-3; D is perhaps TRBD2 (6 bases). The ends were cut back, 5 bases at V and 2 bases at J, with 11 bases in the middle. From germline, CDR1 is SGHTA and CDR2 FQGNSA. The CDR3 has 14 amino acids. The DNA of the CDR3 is TGTGCCAGCAGCCCGGGGAGGACCACAGATACGCAGTATTTT. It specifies CASSPGRTTDTQYF.

The CDR3 region is CASSLGQGWTDTQYF. CDR3 DNA sequence: TGCGCCAGCAGCTTGGGCCAGGGATGGACAGATACGCAGTATTTT. The genes are TRBV5-1 and TRBJ2-3; D may be TRBD1 (5 bases). The length of the CDR3 is 15 residues. V lost 0 bases to trimming and J lost 3 bases, with 11 bases between them. Per germline, CDR1 SGHRS and CDR2 YFSETQ.

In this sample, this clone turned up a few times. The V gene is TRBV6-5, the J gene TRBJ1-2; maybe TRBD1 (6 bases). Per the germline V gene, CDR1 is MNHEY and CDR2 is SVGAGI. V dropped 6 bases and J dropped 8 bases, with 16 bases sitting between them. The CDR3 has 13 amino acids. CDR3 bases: TGTGCCAGCAGAAAAGGGGGTTCTTCGGGCTACACCTTC. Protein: CASRKGGSSGYTF.

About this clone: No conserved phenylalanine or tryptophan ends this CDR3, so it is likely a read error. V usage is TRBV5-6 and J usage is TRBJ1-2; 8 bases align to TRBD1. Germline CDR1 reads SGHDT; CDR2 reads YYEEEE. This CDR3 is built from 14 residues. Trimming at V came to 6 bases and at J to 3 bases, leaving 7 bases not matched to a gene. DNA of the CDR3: TGTGCCAGCACCAGGACAGGGAGAGACTATGGCTACACCTCC. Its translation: CASTRTGRDYGYTS.

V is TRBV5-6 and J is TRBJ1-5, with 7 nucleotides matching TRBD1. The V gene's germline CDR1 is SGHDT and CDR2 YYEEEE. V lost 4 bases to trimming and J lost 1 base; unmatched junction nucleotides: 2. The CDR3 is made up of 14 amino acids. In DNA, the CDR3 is TGTGCCAGCAGCGGGGACAGAAGCAATCAGCCCCAGCATTTT. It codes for CASSGDRSNQPQHF. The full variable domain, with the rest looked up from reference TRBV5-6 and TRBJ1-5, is DAGVTQSPTHLIKTRGQQVTLRCSPKSGHDTVSWYQQALGQGPQFIFQYYEEEERQRGNFPDRFSGHQFPNYSSELNVNALLLGDSALYLCASSGDRSNQPQHFGDGTRLSIL.

In DNA, the CDR3 is TGTGCCAGCAGCTTAGCGGGCAGGGCCTACAATGAGCAGTTCTTC. Amino acids: CASSLAGRAYNEQFF. J is TRBJ2-1 and V is TRBV7-9; TRBD1 might be the D (5 bases). From germline, CDR1 is SEHNR and CDR2 FQNEAQ (reference sequence). The CDR3 has 15 residues. The ends were cut back, 0 bases at V and 2 bases at J, with 8 bases in the middle.

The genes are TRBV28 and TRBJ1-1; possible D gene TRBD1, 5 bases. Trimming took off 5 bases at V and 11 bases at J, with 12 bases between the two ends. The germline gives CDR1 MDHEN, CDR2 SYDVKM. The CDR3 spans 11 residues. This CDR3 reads CASSQGFLAFF. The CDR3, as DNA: TGTGCCAGCAGTCAGGGTTTTTTGGCTTTCTTT.

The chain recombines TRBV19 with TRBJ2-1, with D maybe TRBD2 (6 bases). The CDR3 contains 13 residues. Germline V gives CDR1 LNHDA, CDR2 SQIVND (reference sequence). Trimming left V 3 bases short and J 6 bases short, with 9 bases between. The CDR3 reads CASSMKGGNEQFF. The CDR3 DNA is TGTGCCAGTAGTATGAAGGGAGGCAATGAGCAGTTCTTC.

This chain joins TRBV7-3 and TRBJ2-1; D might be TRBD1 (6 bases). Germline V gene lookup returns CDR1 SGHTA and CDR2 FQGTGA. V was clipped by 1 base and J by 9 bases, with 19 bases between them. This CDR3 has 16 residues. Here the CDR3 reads CASSLKETGLEAEQFF. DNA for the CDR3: TGTGCCAGCAGCTTAAAAGAAACAGGGCTTGAGGCTGAGCAGTTCTTC.

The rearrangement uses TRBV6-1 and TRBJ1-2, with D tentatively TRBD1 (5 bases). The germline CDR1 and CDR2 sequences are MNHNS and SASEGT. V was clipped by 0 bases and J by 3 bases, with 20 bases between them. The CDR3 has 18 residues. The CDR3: CASSEAFRGSREDYGYTF. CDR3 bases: TGTGCCAGCAGTGAAGCGTTTCGAGGCAGCAGGGAAGACTATGGCTACACCTTC.

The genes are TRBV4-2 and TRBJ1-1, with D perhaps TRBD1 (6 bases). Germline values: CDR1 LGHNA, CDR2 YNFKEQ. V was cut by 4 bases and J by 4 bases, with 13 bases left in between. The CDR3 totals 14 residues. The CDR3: CASSPGDTVTEAFF. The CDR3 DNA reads TGTGCCAGCAGCCCCGGGGACACCGTCACTGAAGCTTTCTTT.